Below, 28 T cell receptor beta chains from the same sample are listed, as sequenced in a study of T cell clones after liver transplantation. Sequencing was performed with immunoSEQ multiplex PCR; in TCRdb, only in-frame clones are kept and a portion is missing. This sample has under 130,000 clones, with about 86% found just once. The sample in question was CD4+ T cells from blood, obtained approximately 45 months after liver transplant. Source of these receptors: a human patient who received a liver transplant. The T cells may partly be graft donor cells.

The rearrangement uses TRBV27 and TRBJ2-1, with TRBD2 identical over 8 bases. Unmatched junction bases numbered 8, after V lost 4 bases and J lost 6 bases. Germline V CDR1 and CDR2: MNHEY, SMNVEV (reference sequence). The CDR3 is 15 amino acids. CDR3 sequence reads: CASSSLGTRGNEQFF. In nucleotides, the CDR3 is TGTGCCAGCAGTTCCCTCGGGACTAGAGGCAATGAGCAGTTCTTC.

The count of this clone is one. The CDR3 spells CASSQEAGGYEQYF. CDR3 sequence (DNA): TGTGCCAGCAGCCAAGAAGCGGGAGGGTACGAGCAGTACTTC. The V call is TRBV4-2, the J call TRBJ2-7; 10 bases match TRBD2. The CDR3 sequence is 14 residues long. Germline CDR1 reads LGHNA; CDR2 reads YNFKEQ. The junction had 0 bases not matched to a gene; V was cut back by 0 bases and J by 4 bases.

The V and J genes are TRBV4-3 and TRBJ1-6; D uncertain. The CDR3 extends over 13 amino acids. CDR1 is LGHNA, CDR2 YSLEER, per germline. V lost 1 base and J 3 bases, leaving 1 base between the germline ends. In nucleotides, the CDR3 is TGCGCCAGCAGCCAAGGCTATAATTCACCCCTCCACTTT. This translates into CASSQGYNSPLHF.

The rearrangement uses TRBV6-1 and TRBJ2-3, with 8 bases fitting TRBD2. Germline V lookup: CDR1 MNHNS, CDR2 SASEGT. The CDR3 totals 17 residues. The V gene end was trimmed by 4 bases and the J gene end by 1 base; junction bases not matched to a gene: 10. CDR3 region: CASSGPGGALGTDTQYF. Written as DNA, the CDR3 is TGTGCCAGCAGTGGGCCGGGAGGGGCATTGGGCACAGATACGCAGTATTTT.

J is TRBJ1-1 and V is TRBV6-1, with unresolved D. Looked up from germline, CDR1 is MNHNS and CDR2 is SASEGT. V shed 2 bases and J shed 9 bases, with 10 bases lying between them. The CDR3 spans 12 residues. The CDR3 coding sequence is TGTGCCAGCAGTGAAATGGGAGGGAAAGCTTTCTTT. Amino acid sequence: CASSEMGGKAFF.

This chain joins TRBV7-5 and TRBJ1-2; the D call TRBD1 from the table was never checked on the DNA. TRBV7-5 is marked as a pseudogene. This CDR3 spans 16 amino acids. In nucleotides, the CDR3 is TGTGTCAGAAGCTTAGGAGTTCAGGGGGAGAGCTATGGCTACACCTTC. Its translation: CVRSLGVQGESYGYTF.

V usage is TRBV21-1 and J usage is TRBJ1-6. TRBV21-1 is deemed a pseudogene. CDR3 length: 18 residues. The CDR3 nucleotides read TGTGCCAGCAGCGCCGACCCACTTGGGAGCTCCTATAATTCACCCCTCCACTTT. Its translation is CASSADPLGSSYNSPLHF.

Note on this clone: The same CDR3 can be traced to other DNA sequences in this sample. The chain uses TRBV7-2 and TRBJ2-7; D gene unclear. Germline V gives CDR1 SGHTA, CDR2 FQGNSA. Trimming took off 3 bases at V and 5 bases at J, with 11 bases between the two ends. The CDR3 is made up of 13 amino acids. The CDR3 loop reads CASSFGRFDEQYF. DNA of the CDR3: TGTGCCAGCAGCTTCGGGCGGTTCGACGAGCAGTACTTC.

This clone is a singleton in its sample. The CDR3 nucleotides are TGTGCCAGCAGTGAACCGGGACACCCCCGGGATGAAGCTTTCTTT. Its protein product is CASSEPGHPRDEAFF. The chain uses TRBV6-1 and TRBJ1-1; D is perhaps TRBD1 (6 bases). Looked up from germline, CDR1 is MNHNS and CDR2 is SASEGT. This CDR3 has 15 amino acids. Trimming removed 2 bases from V and 7 bases from J, with 17 bases in between.

This chain connects TRBV2 to TRBJ2-5; D is perhaps TRBD2 (6 bases). V lost 6 bases to trimming and J lost 5 bases, with 19 bases between them. The CDR3 covers 15 residues. CDR1 and CDR2 from the germline V gene are SNHLY and FYNNEI. CDR3: CASRDYLGSGETQYF. The CDR3, as DNA: TGTGCCAGCAGGGACTACCTGGGATCCGGGGAGACCCAGTACTTC.

The chain employs TRBV6-6 and TRBJ2-2; TRBD1 matches 7 bases. The length of the CDR3 is 16 residues. Germline CDR1 reads MNHNY; CDR2 reads SVGAGI (reference sequence). After removal of 0 bases from V and 4 bases from J, the junction contained 5 bases not matched to a gene. The DNA of the CDR3 is TGTGCCAGCAGTTACTCGGGACAGAGTCCCACCGGGGAGCTGTTTTTT. Amino acids: CASSYSGQSPTGELFF.

V gene TRBV4-1 combines with J gene TRBJ1-5, with TRBD1 matching over 8 bases. J was trimmed by 2 bases and V by 6 bases; bases with no gene match: 6. This CDR3 spans 15 amino acids. Germline V gives CDR1 MGHRA, CDR2 YSYEKL. CDR3 protein: CASRTDRGGNQPQHF. CDR3 nucleotides: TGCGCCAGCAGGACCGACAGGGGTGGCAATCAGCCCCAGCATTTT.

This clone was found once. The chain links TRBV2 to TRBJ1-1, with TRBD1 matching 8 bases. The CDR3 totals 14 residues. Germline V gene lookup returns CDR1 SNHLY and CDR2 FYNNEI. J gave up 4 bases and V 5 bases, and 6 bases lay outside the gene matches. This CDR3 reads CASSPQGATTEAFF. CDR3 DNA sequence: TGTGCCAGCAGTCCTCAGGGGGCGACCACTGAAGCTTTCTTT.

V is TRBV30 and J is TRBJ2-1, with 9 bases aligning to TRBD2. The trim removed 8 bases at V and 16 bases at J, leaving 18 bases unmatched. CDR3 size: 13 residues. Looked up from germline, CDR1 is GTSNPN and CDR2 is SVGIG (reference sequence). The CDR3 sequence is CAGNKQAGTSFFF. CDR3 bases: TGTGCCGGGAACAAACAAGCCGGGACTAGCTTCTTCTTC.

The chain uses TRBV27 and TRBJ2-1; possibly TRBD1 for D (5 bases). Germline V gene sequence: CDR1 MNHEY, CDR2 SMNVEV (reference sequence). CDR3 size: 17 residues. V was pared by 4 bases and J by 4 bases, with 20 bases between. CDR3 sequence reads: CASSSVQGVTGYNEQFF. The CDR3 bases are TGTGCCAGCAGTTCCGTCCAAGGGGTCACCGGGTACAATGAGCAGTTCTTC.

The gene calls are TRBV11-1 and TRBJ1-4; D is unclear. CDR1 is SGHAT and CDR2 is FQDESV in the germline V gene (reference sequence). Trimming took off 4 bases at V and 0 bases at J, with 18 bases between the two ends. CDR3 length: 18 residues. The CDR3 sequence: CASSSYRKDPATNEKLFF. The CDR3 nucleotides are TGTGCCAGCAGCTCCTACCGAAAGGACCCCGCAACTAATGAAAAACTGTTTTTT.

J is TRBJ1-5 and V is TRBV5-4; D not resolved. Germline assignment: CDR1 SGHNT and CDR2 YYREEE (reference sequence). V shed 0 bases and J shed 0 bases, with 7 bases lying between them. This CDR3 region has 15 residues. The CDR3 protein is CASSLASDSNQPQHF. The CDR3 region has the DNA TGTGCCAGCAGCTTGGCTTCCGATAGCAATCAGCCCCAGCATTTT.

This clone was seen a handful of times. This sequence joins TRBV7-2 and TRBJ1-2; D remains ambiguous. V lost 10 bases and J lost 4, with 10 bases in between. Germline V gene data show CDR1 as SGHTA and CDR2 as FQGNSA. The CDR3 has 11 amino acids. The CDR3 is CAKRAGYGYTF. The CDR3, as DNA: TGTGCCAAAAGGGCGGGCTATGGCTACACCTTC.

The chain is built from TRBV7-3 and TRBJ2-4; TRBD1 might be the D (5 bases). Germline loops: CDR1 SGHTA, CDR2 FQGTGA. The CDR3 runs 15 residues. V was trimmed by 5 bases and J by 1 base, leaving 12 bases between them. CDR3 sequence: CASSQIAGAKNIQYF. Written as DNA, the CDR3 is TGTGCCAGCAGCCAAATCGCAGGGGCCAAAAACATTCAGTACTTC.

The chain combines TRBV11-2 with TRBJ2-7; 10 bases are a match to TRBD1. This CDR3 is built from 14 residues. Trimming cost V 4 bases and J 4 bases; bases outside gene matches: 4. CDR1 SGHAT and CDR2 FQNNGV come from the germline V gene. This chain's CDR3 is CASSWDRGRYEQYF. As DNA, the CDR3 is TGTGCCAGCAGCTGGGACAGGGGTCGGTACGAGCAGTACTTC.

V gene TRBV6-1 combines with J gene TRBJ1-4, with unresolved D. V was trimmed by 3 bases and J by 1 base, leaving 9 bases between them. This CDR3 is built from 15 residues. Germline-derived CDR1 and CDR2 are MNHNS and SASEGT. The CDR3, as DNA: TGTGCCAGCAGTGAGGCGGGAGGAACTAATGAAAAACTGTTTTTT. Its translation: CASSEAGGTNEKLFF.

The chain is built from TRBV9 and TRBJ1-5; possibly TRBD1 for D (5 bases). This CDR3 has 14 residues. The V end lost 3 bases, the J end lost 6 bases, and 13 bases lay between the germline ends. CDR1 is SGDLS and CDR2 is YYNGEE in the germline V gene. As DNA, the CDR3 is TGTGCCAGCAGCGAGGGGCTTTCAGGTCAGCCCCAGCATTTT. Protein sequence: CASSEGLSGQPQHF.

This rearrangement joins TRBV19 to TRBJ2-5, with 8 bases matching TRBD1. After removal of 2 bases from V and 4 bases from J, the junction contained 3 bases not matched to a gene. The CDR3 covers 14 residues. From germline, CDR1 is LNHDA and CDR2 SQIVND (reference sequence). The CDR3 protein is CASSIQGAGETQYF. The CDR3 DNA is TGTGCCAGTAGTATACAGGGGGCGGGAGAGACCCAGTACTTC.

The rearrangement links TRBV13 to TRBJ2-6, with unresolved D. Germline CDR1 is PRHDT and CDR2 is FYEKMQ (reference sequence). The V end lost 3 bases, the J end lost 4 bases, and 10 bases lay between the germline ends. CDR3 length equals 15 residues. The CDR3 here is CASSFRQAGANVLTF. The CDR3, as DNA: TGTGCCAGCAGCTTCCGGCAAGCAGGGGCCAACGTCCTGACTTTC.

The V call is TRBV4-1, the J call TRBJ1-2, with a possible D match to TRBD1 (5 bases). Germline CDR1 is MGHRA and CDR2 is YSYEKL. V was pared by 9 bases and J by 3 bases, with 17 bases between. CDR3 size: 14 residues. This CDR3 reads CASSNRREDYGYTF. The CDR3 nucleotides are TGCGCCAGTTCCAACAGGAGAGAGGACTATGGCTACACCTTC.

The rearrangement joins TRBV6-5 to TRBJ2-1; 14 positions match TRBD2. Germline CDR1 MNHEY, CDR2 SVGAGI. CDR3 length equals 12 residues. The V gene end was trimmed by 10 bases and the J gene end by 10 bases; junction bases not matched to a gene: 3. The CDR3: CAIGTSGGEQFF. DNA of the CDR3: TGTGCCATAGGGACTAGCGGGGGAGAGCAGTTCTTC.

This clone was observed once. The chain uses TRBV5-4 and TRBJ2-7; no definite D call. Germline lookup yields CDR1 SGHNT and CDR2 YYREEE (reference sequence). The CDR3 runs 14 residues. Between the trimmed V and J ends, which lost 3 bases and 0 bases, there was a span of 10 bases. The CDR3 DNA reads as TGTGCCAGCAGCTCACAGTACATCTCCTACGAGCAGTACTTC. It encodes CASSSQYISYEQYF.

The chain is built from TRBV18 and TRBJ2-3; D is ambiguous. CDR3 length equals 15 residues. The ends were cut back, 2 bases at V and 2 bases at J, with 11 bases in the middle. Germline V gives CDR1 KGHSH, CDR2 LQKENI. CDR3 nucleotide sequence: TGTGCCAGCTCACCAATGCTGGGGTCCACAGATACGCAGTATTTT. Encoded protein: CASSPMLGSTDTQYF. The full variable domain, completed using reference TRBV18 and TRBJ2-3, is NAGVMQNPRHLVRRRGQEARLRCSPMKGHSHVYWYRQLPEEGLKFMVYLQKENIIDESGMPKERFSAEFPKEGPSILRIQQVVRGDSAAYFCASSPMLGSTDTQYFGPGTRLTVL.